The 20 T cell receptor beta chains reported below all come from one sample, sequenced in a study of Ad26.COV2.S vaccination and SARS-CoV-2 variants. The table came from immunoSEQ multiplex PCR; TCRdb's copy has only in-frame clones and leaves some out. The sample has about 680,000 clones; about 89% are singletons. Indicated treatment: 15 to 20 received Ad26.COV2.S at low or high dose, single or two shots; a few received placebo; per-sample allocation not given. Repertoires come from day 63 after the first vaccine or placebo injection. Here the sequenced sample was peripheral blood, taken in a trial of Ad26.COV2.S vaccine versus placebo. The receptors come from a person aged 18 to 59 who received the Ad26.COV2.S COVID-19 vaccine or a placebo.

This sequence joins TRBV11-3 and TRBJ1-3; D gene unclear. CDR1 is SGHNT, CDR2 YENEEA, per germline. The CDR3 contains 14 residues. Trimming removed 2 bases at V and 2 bases at J, with 7 bases between. The CDR3 bases are TGTGCCAGCAGCTTATCGTCGGCTGGAAACACCATATATTTT. It is translated as CASSLSSAGNTIYF.

This clone was seen only once. The V gene is TRBV3-1 (or the pseudogene TRBV3-2), the J gene TRBJ1-1, with 8 nucleotides matching TRBD1. The CDR3 length is 16 residues. The trim removed 0 bases at V and 1 base at J, leaving 4 bases unmatched. CDR1 is LGHDT and CDR2 is YNNKEL in the germline V gene (reference sequence). The CDR3 nucleotides read TGTGCCAGCAGCCAAGAGGGGACAGGAACGAACACTGAAGCTTTCTTT. Amino acids: CASSQEGTGTNTEAFF.

The chain combines TRBV15 with TRBJ1-5; no clear D gene. The CDR3 sequence is 17 residues long. Germline values: CDR1 LNHNV, CDR2 YYDKDF (reference sequence). V was trimmed by 0 bases and J by 3 bases, leaving 15 bases between them. The CDR3 DNA reads as TGTGCCACCAGCAGAGAACTGGCACGGAGAGTCAATCAGCCCCAGCATTTT. It codes for CATSRELARRVNQPQHF.

The rearrangement uses TRBV27 and TRBJ2-1; no clear D. V lost 4 bases and J 0 bases, leaving 10 bases between the germline ends. Germline-derived CDR1 and CDR2 are MNHEY and SMNVEV (reference sequence). This CDR3 region has 15 residues. This chain's CDR3 is CASSWTYSSYNEQFF. The CDR3 coding sequence is TGTGCCAGCAGTTGGACCTATTCCTCCTACAATGAGCAGTTCTTC.

The chain couples TRBV9 to TRBJ2-5; D remains unclear. Trimming took off 0 bases at V and 0 bases at J, with 6 bases between the two ends. Germline assignment: CDR1 SGDLS and CDR2 YYNGEE. The CDR3 sequence is 14 residues long. This CDR3 reads CASSVGPDQETQYF. CDR3 nucleotides: TGTGCCAGCAGCGTAGGTCCGGACCAAGAGACCCAGTACTTC.

This chain links TRBV10-3 with TRBJ1-1; D uncertain. Germline CDR1 ENHRY, CDR2 SYGVKD. The CDR3 sequence is 13 residues long. V lost 6 bases, J lost 6 bases, and 14 bases lay in between. DNA for the CDR3: TGTGCCATCAGGGCCCCCCCCGGGGCTGAAGCTTTCTTT. It specifies CAIRAPPGAEAFF.

This clone has just a few counts. The genes are TRBV7-9 and TRBJ2-7; no definite D call. Germline CDR1 reads SEHNR; CDR2 reads FQNEAQ (reference sequence). The CDR3 runs to 13 residues. With 5 bases removed from V and 3 bases from J, the gap between germline ends came to 11 bases. In nucleotides, the CDR3 is TGTGCCAGCAGCAGCACAGAGATCTACGAGCAGTACTTC. It codes for CASSSTEIYEQYF.

As to this clone: The same CDR3 is also encoded by other DNA sequences in this sample. V usage is TRBV19 and J usage is TRBJ1-1; D unresolved. The CDR3 runs to 13 residues. The V gene lost 3 bases and the J gene lost 0 bases, with 5 bases spanning the gap. Germline assignment: CDR1 LNHDA and CDR2 SQIVND (reference sequence). CDR3 sequence: CASSIRMNTEAFF. For the CDR3, the DNA is TGTGCCAGTAGTATTCGGATGAACACTGAAGCTTTCTTT.

The genes are TRBV7-2 and TRBJ2-7; D might be TRBD2 (5 bases). Germline lookup yields CDR1 SGHTA and CDR2 FQGNSA. V shed 3 bases and J shed 3 bases, with 12 bases lying between them. The CDR3 length is 14 residues. The CDR3 DNA follows: TGTGCCAGCAGCTTGACTATTTTTCGCTACGAGCAGTACTTC. Translation: CASSLTIFRYEQYF.

This clone was observed a handful of times. This chain joins TRBV27 and TRBJ1-5; D remains unclear. The V end lost 2 bases, the J end lost 7 bases, and 21 bases lay between the germline ends. Germline CDR1 and CDR2: MNHEY and SMNVEV (reference sequence). The CDR3 loop spans 17 amino acids. The CDR3 here is CASSLKPSGDARQPQHF. DNA of the CDR3: TGTGCCAGCAGTTTAAAACCCTCGGGTGATGCAAGACAGCCCCAGCATTTT.

The J gene is TRBJ2-5, the V gene TRBV2, with 8 bases that match TRBD2. Germline CDR1 reads SNHLY; CDR2 reads FYNNEI. The CDR3 sequence is 14 residues long. V shed 2 bases, J shed 3 bases, and the junction held 2 bases outside the gene matches. The CDR3 DNA reads TGTGCCAGCAGTGAACGGCGGGGGGAAGAGACCCAGTACTTC. As protein: CASSERRGEETQYF.

The chain employs TRBV19 and TRBJ1-2; D ambiguous. From germline, CDR1 is LNHDA and CDR2 SQIVND (reference sequence). CDR3 size: 14 residues. Trimming left V 3 bases short and J 3 bases short, with 11 bases between. The CDR3 here is CASSMGLRDYGYTF. CDR3 DNA: TGTGCCAGTAGTATGGGGTTACGGGACTATGGCTACACCTTC.

This chain uses TRBV19 with TRBJ2-1, with 7 bases aligning to TRBD1. The trim removed 4 bases at V and 2 bases at J, leaving 5 bases unmatched. Germline CDR1 is LNHDA and CDR2 is SQIVND (reference sequence). There are 15 residues in the CDR3. The CDR3 loop reads CASSRTGVAYNEQFF. As DNA, the CDR3 is TGTGCCAGTAGTAGGACAGGAGTCGCCTACAATGAGCAGTTCTTC.

The CDR3 sequence: CASSEAGVPGNTIYF. The CDR3 coding sequence is TGTGCCAGCAGTGAAGCAGGGGTTCCTGGAAACACCATATATTTT. The gene calls are TRBV2 and TRBJ1-3; maybe TRBD1 (5 bases). Germline CDR1 reads SNHLY; CDR2 reads FYNNEI. Trimming shortened V by 0 bases and J by 2 bases, and 8 bases separated the two germline ends. The CDR3 has 15 amino acids.

This clone was detected only once. The chain uses TRBV6-5 and TRBJ2-1; 9 positions agree with TRBD2. The ends lost 4 bases at V and 7 bases at J; junction bases unmatched: 8. This CDR3 is built from 15 residues. The germline V gene has CDR1 MNHEY and CDR2 SVGAGI. The CDR3 reads CASSSRGAGGNEQFF. CDR3 sequence (DNA): TGTGCCAGCAGTTCCCGGGGAGCGGGAGGTAATGAGCAGTTCTTC.

The rearrangement uses TRBV12-3 or TRBV12-4 and TRBJ1-2; D not resolved. This CDR3 comprises 12 residues. V was trimmed by 2 bases and J by 8 bases, leaving 9 bases between them. The CDR3 sequence is CASSLSPGGYTF. The CDR3, as DNA: TGTGCCAGCAGTTTATCCCCCGGAGGCTACACCTTC.

The chain uses TRBV6-4 and TRBJ1-3; D uncertain. Trimming removed 4 bases from V and 3 bases from J, with 10 bases in between. The germline gives CDR1 MRHNA, CDR2 SNTAGT. The CDR3 is made up of 14 amino acids. Here the CDR3 DNA reads TGTGCCAGCAGTGGGTCAGGAATTGGAAACACCATATATTTT. This translates into CASSGSGIGNTIYF.

CDR3 DNA: TGTGCCAGTAGTCTGCAGGGTCCCTCCTACAATGAGCAGTTCTTC. It yields the protein CASSLQGPSYNEQFF. The chain uses TRBV19 and TRBJ2-1, with D perhaps matching TRBD1 (5 bases). The CDR3 runs to 15 residues. Germline V CDR1 and CDR2: LNHDA, SQIVND (reference sequence). Between the trimmed V and J ends, which lost 5 bases and 0 bases, there was a span of 11 bases.

This rearrangement joins TRBV2 to TRBJ2-5; TRBD1 is a possible D gene (6 bases). The germline V and J ends were trimmed by 3 bases and 2 bases, with 7 bases remaining between them. Germline CDR1 is SNHLY and CDR2 is FYNNEI. This CDR3 region has 13 residues. The CDR3 loop is CASSETGQETQYF. In DNA form, the CDR3 reads TGTGCCAGCAGTGAGACAGGTCAAGAGACCCAGTACTTC. Full variable domain (missing parts from reference TRBV2 and TRBJ2-5): EPEVTQTPSHQVTQMGQEVILRCVPISNHLYFYWYRQILGQKVEFLVSFYNNEISEKSEIFDDQFSVERPDGSNFTLKIRSTKLEDSAMYFCASSETGQETQYFGPGTRLLVL.

This rearrangement joins TRBV5-1 to TRBJ1-5, with a weak D call TRBD1 (6 bases). Trimming removed 4 bases from V and 3 bases from J, with 11 bases in between. The CDR3 contains 14 residues. The V gene's germline CDR1 is SGHRS and CDR2 YFSETQ. This CDR3 reads CASSAQGPNQPQHF. DNA for the CDR3: TGCGCCAGCAGCGCCCAGGGGCCCAATCAGCCCCAGCATTTT.